The source of this T cell receptor (beta chain) is a study of human T cells and chemical hapten exposure. Study at large: The patients were mostly female; they had alopecia areata, totalis or universalis. General study findings and limits: Significantly more large CDR3 similarity clusters were formed by expanded TCRs than by controls.

The table lists this clonotype with many counts. Its specificity is unknown. TCRdb independently ran MiXCR on the RACE reads; one entry per CDR3 protein. The table includes over 300,000 distinct CDR3 sequences, about 5.1% detected once. Per the germline V gene, CDR1 is MDHEN and CDR2 is SYDVKM. The CDR3 contains 13 residues. Trimming shortened V by 3 bases and J by 5 bases, and 7 bases separated the two germline ends. Time point defined: pre-sensitization, week 0. Noted treatment: therapeutic diphenylcyclopropenone sensitization with weekly scalp DPC. Participating donors were patients with alopecia, aged 18 to 70 years, considered appropriate candidates for DPC.

The TCR sequence derives from a woman between 45 and 60 years old with alopecia areata. Some clones in this sample may be carry-over from other donors' samples. The V call is TRBV28, the J call TRBJ2-2, with D perhaps TRBD1 (5 bases). Source: whole blood, taken in connection with sensitization to the hapten diphenylcyclopropenone (DPC). The CDR3 reads CASSFRVTGELFF. The CDR3 region has the DNA TGTGCCAGCAGTTTCAGGGTTACCGGGGAGCTGTTTTTT.